These 22 T cell receptor beta chains originate from one sample sequenced in a study of cytomegalovirus exposure and HLA in healthy donors. 13 Jbeta primers and 60 Vbeta primers were used for the PCR. Libraries were prepared by immunoSEQ multiplex PCR; TCRdb keeps only in-frame clonotypes and omits some of them. This sample contains some 75,000 clones. Sequenced material: PBMCs. The receptors originated from a female donor in good health and CMV-seropositive.

The rearrangement uses TRBV7-2 and TRBJ2-7; 9 positions match TRBD1. The germline gives CDR1 SGHTA, CDR2 FQGNSA. The trim removed 1 base at V and 9 bases at J, leaving 10 bases unmatched. The CDR3 sequence is 15 residues long. CDR3 nucleotides: TGTGCCAGCAGCTTAGGAGGCGGGACAGGGCGGGGGCAGTACTTC. It encodes CASSLGGGTGRGQYF.

DNA for the CDR3: TGTGCCAGCAGTTACTCGACAGCAACTAATGAAAAACTGTTTTTT. Protein: CASSYSTATNEKLFF. This chain joins TRBV6-5 and TRBJ1-4; a weak D match, TRBD1 (5 bases). This CDR3 has 15 residues. V dropped 0 bases and J dropped 0 bases, with 5 bases sitting between them. From germline, CDR1 is MNHEY and CDR2 SVGAGI.

This chain's CDR3 is CASSLTPRQGEEKLFF. The CDR3 DNA reads TGTGCCAGCAGCTTAACCCCCCGGCAGGGGGAGGAAAAACTGTTTTTT. V is TRBV7-9 and J is TRBJ1-4; TRBD1 aligns across 7 bases. Trimming at V came to 2 bases and at J to 8 bases, leaving 11 bases not matched to a gene. The CDR3 has 16 residues. CDR1 is SEHNR, CDR2 FQNEAQ, per germline (reference sequence). The full variable domain, completed using reference TRBV7-9 and TRBJ1-4, is DTGVSQNPRHKITKRGQNVTFRCDPISEHNRLYWYRQTLGQGPEFLTYFQNEAQLEKSRLLSDRFSAERPKGSFSTLEIQRTEQGDSAMYLCASSLTPRQGEEKLFFGSGTQLSVL.

The V gene is TRBV28, the J gene TRBJ1-1; D uncertain. The ends were cut back, 6 bases at V and 3 bases at J, with 8 bases in the middle. The CDR3 length is 12 residues. CDR1 is MDHEN and CDR2 is SYDVKM in the germline V gene. CDR3 protein: CASSTVDTEAFF. CDR3 nucleotides: TGTGCCAGCAGCACGGTGGACACTGAAGCTTTCTTT.

The V call is TRBV9, the J call TRBJ1-1; D unresolved. The CDR3 is 13 residues long. Trimming cost V 3 bases and J 1 base, with 7 bases left between them. The germline V gene encodes CDR1 SGDLS and CDR2 YYNGEE. The CDR3 reads CASSAGGNTEAFF. The CDR3 DNA reads TGTGCCAGCAGCGCGGGAGGGAACACTGAAGCTTTCTTT.

This chain connects TRBV5-6 to TRBJ2-6; D gene ambiguous. Trimming took off 4 bases at V and 4 bases at J, with 12 bases between the two ends. The CDR3 length is 15 residues. Germline CDR1 SGHDT, CDR2 YYEEEE. The CDR3 sequence: CASSPLTPGANVLTF. The DNA of the CDR3 is TGTGCCAGCAGCCCATTAACTCCCGGGGCCAACGTCCTGACTTTC.

The chain joins TRBV5-1 to TRBJ1-1; 10 bases line up with TRBD1. The CDR3 spans 13 residues. With V trimmed by 3 bases and J by 7 bases, 3 bases remained unmatched. Germline V gene data show CDR1 as SGHRS and CDR2 as YFSETQ. The CDR3 is CASSWGQGIEAFF. The DNA for the CDR3 is TGCGCCAGCAGCTGGGGACAGGGGATTGAAGCTTTCTTT.

This chain joins TRBV4-1 and TRBJ2-3, with 8 bases matching TRBD2. With V trimmed by 2 bases and J by 5 bases, 12 bases remained unmatched. This CDR3 contains 17 residues. CDR1 is MGHRA and CDR2 is YSYEKL in the germline V gene. The CDR3 sequence is CASSQSLAGGGEDTQYF. The CDR3 DNA follows: TGCGCCAGCAGCCAATCCCTAGCGGGCGGAGGGGAAGATACGCAGTATTTT.

The genes are TRBV4-1 and TRBJ2-2; 9 bases map to TRBD2. The V gene's germline CDR1 is MGHRA and CDR2 YSYEKL. With V trimmed by 3 bases and J by 2 bases, 4 bases remained unmatched. The CDR3 has 16 residues. CDR3 DNA sequence: TGCGCCAGCAGCCATAAGACTAGCGGTAACACCGGGGAGCTGTTTTTT. Translated, it gives CASSHKTSGNTGELFF.

The chain links TRBV4-1 to TRBJ2-2; the D is unclear. The CDR3 is made up of 14 amino acids. Per the germline V gene, CDR1 is MGHRA and CDR2 is YSYEKL. The V end was cut by 4 bases, the J end by 4 bases, with 10 bases between. CDR3 nucleotides: TGCGCCAGCAGCCCTCCGGTCACCACCGGGGAGCTGTTTTTT. Protein product: CASSPPVTTGELFF.

The chain joins TRBV30 to TRBJ2-3; D might be TRBD2 (5 bases). Per the germline V gene, CDR1 is GTSNPN and CDR2 is SVGIG (reference sequence). This CDR3 region has 12 residues. The V and J ends lost 5 bases and 4 bases respectively, with 10 bases between them. The CDR3 region has the DNA TGTGCCTGGGGCACAGCGGCAGATACGCAGTATTTT. Translation: CAWGTAADTQYF.

This rearrangement joins TRBV6-6 to TRBJ2-5, with D perhaps matching TRBD2 (5 bases). Trimming stripped 0 bases from V and 11 bases from J, with 22 bases between. The germline V gene has CDR1 MNHNY and CDR2 SVGAGI (reference sequence). The CDR3 consists of 16 residues. CDR3 sequence reads: CASSYSLLGIKEEQYF. The CDR3 DNA reads TGTGCCAGCAGTTACTCTCTACTAGGAATCAAGGAAGAGCAGTACTTC.

The rearrangement joins TRBV18 to TRBJ1-1; 11 positions match TRBD1. J gave up 5 bases and V 3 bases, and 8 bases lay outside the gene matches. Germline loops: CDR1 KGHSH, CDR2 LQKENI. The CDR3 is 16 amino acids. Written as DNA, the CDR3 is TGTGCCAGCTCACCTCGGACAGGGGGCCTTAAGACTGAAGCTTTCTTT. Amino acid sequence: CASSPRTGGLKTEAFF.

This CDR3 reads CASSYFGPSSGNTIYF. In DNA, the CDR3 is TGTGCCAGCAGTTACTTCGGTCCAAGCTCTGGAAACACCATATATTTT. The rearrangement joins TRBV6-5 to TRBJ1-3; unclear D gene. Germline V gives CDR1 MNHEY, CDR2 SVGAGI. V dropped 1 base and J dropped 0 bases, with 10 bases sitting between them. CDR3 length equals 16 residues.

The chain uses TRBV28 and TRBJ2-3, with TRBD2 identical over 11 bases. Germline V CDR1 and CDR2: MDHEN, SYDVKM. Losses at the gene ends were 6 bases for V and 8 bases for J; bases not matched to a gene: 4. The CDR3 is made up of 13 amino acids. CDR3 sequence: CASRLLAGGTQYF. For the CDR3, the DNA is TGTGCCAGCAGGCTCCTAGCGGGAGGTACGCAGTATTTT.

The V call is TRBV29-1, the J call TRBJ1-1; D is undetermined. The V gene's germline CDR1 is SQVTM and CDR2 ANQGSEA. The CDR3 length is 11 residues. The V gene lost 4 bases and the J gene lost 5 bases, with 8 bases spanning the gap. The CDR3 DNA is TGCAGCGTTGTGGTCGGTACTGAAGCTTTCTTT. Translating gives CSVVVGTEAFF.

The chain carries TRBV5-1 and TRBJ2-2; D might be TRBD1 (5 bases). V was trimmed by 4 bases and J by 1 base, leaving 11 bases between them. Germline V gives CDR1 SGHRS, CDR2 YFSETQ. The CDR3 is made up of 15 amino acids. The CDR3 nucleotides read TGCGCCAGCAGCGGCAGTACAGGGAACACCGGGGAGCTGTTTTTT. The encoded protein is CASSGSTGNTGELFF. The entire variable domain, with the rest obtained from reference TRBV5-1 and TRBJ2-2, is as follows: KAGVTQTPRYLIKTRGQQVTLSCSPISGHRSVSWYQQTPGQGLQFLFEYFSETQRNKGNFPGRFSGRQFSNSRSEMNVSTLELGDSALYLCASSGSTGNTGELFFGEGSRLTVL.

The chain combines TRBV6-5 with TRBJ2-6; D is ambiguous. Germline V gene data show CDR1 as MNHEY and CDR2 as SVGAGI. This CDR3 contains 15 residues. Trimming shortened V by 8 bases and J by 2 bases, and 13 bases separated the two germline ends. This chain's CDR3 is CASAFFAAGANVLTF. The CDR3 bases are TGTGCCAGCGCCTTCTTTGCGGCTGGGGCCAACGTCCTGACTTTC.

This rearrangement joins TRBV5-4 to TRBJ2-5; no clear D gene. The V and J ends lost 0 bases and 5 bases respectively, with 11 bases between them. Germline loops: CDR1 SGHNT, CDR2 YYREEE (reference sequence). This CDR3 is 14 amino acids long. CDR3 protein: CASSLVGDAETQYF. CDR3 nucleotide sequence: TGTGCCAGCAGCTTGGTCGGAGATGCGGAGACCCAGTACTTC.

This chain's CDR3 is CASSIVPGNTGELFF. CDR3 DNA: TGTGCCAGTAGTATAGTGCCAGGGAACACCGGGGAGCTGTTTTTT. The gene calls are TRBV19 and TRBJ2-2; no clear D. Trimming pared 1 base from V and 1 base from J, leaving 7 bases between. The V gene's germline CDR1 is LNHDA and CDR2 SQIVND (reference sequence). The CDR3 consists of 15 residues.

The chain joins TRBV18 to TRBJ2-5; no reliable D call. The V end was cut by 3 bases, the J end by 4 bases, with 12 bases between. CDR1 KGHSH and CDR2 LQKENI come from the germline V gene. CDR3 size: 14 residues. The CDR3 reads CASSPTVNGETQYF. The CDR3 region has the DNA TGTGCCAGCTCACCGACTGTAAACGGAGAGACCCAGTACTTC.

The gene calls are TRBV20-1 and TRBJ2-1; D is uncertain. The V gene lost 6 bases and the J gene lost 5 bases, with 8 bases spanning the gap. Germline loops: CDR1 DFQATT, CDR2 SNEGSKA (reference sequence). The CDR3 is 11 amino acids. The CDR3, as DNA: TGCAGTGCCACTACACACAATGAGCAGTTCTTC. Its protein is CSATTHNEQFF.